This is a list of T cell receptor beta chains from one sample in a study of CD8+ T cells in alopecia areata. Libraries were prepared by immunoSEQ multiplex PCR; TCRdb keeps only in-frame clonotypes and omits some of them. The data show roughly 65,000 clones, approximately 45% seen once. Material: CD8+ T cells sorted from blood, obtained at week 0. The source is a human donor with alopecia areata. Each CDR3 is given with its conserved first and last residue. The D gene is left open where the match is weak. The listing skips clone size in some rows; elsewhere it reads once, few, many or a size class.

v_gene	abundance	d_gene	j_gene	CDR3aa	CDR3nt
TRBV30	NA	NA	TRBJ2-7	CAWSVTVGYEQYF	TGTGCCTGGAGTGTTACTGTCGGCTACGAGCAGTACTTC
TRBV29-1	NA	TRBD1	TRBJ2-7	CSVEDPGQGAYEQYF	TGCAGCGTTGAAGATCCGGGACAGGGGGCCTACGAGCAGTACTTC
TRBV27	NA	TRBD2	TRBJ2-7	CASSSPGGEQYF	TGTGCCAGCAGTTCCCCGGGGGGCGAGCAGTACTTC
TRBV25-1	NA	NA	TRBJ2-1	CATQEGPYNEQFF	TGTGCCACCCAAGAAGGGCCCTACAATGAGCAGTTCTTC
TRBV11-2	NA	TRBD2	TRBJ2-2	CASSQAGGPTGELFF	TGTGCCAGCAGCCAAGCGGGAGGGCCTACCGGGGAGCTGTTTTTT
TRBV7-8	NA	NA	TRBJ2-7	CASSLVPGSDSSYEQYF	TGTGCCAGCAGCTTAGTCCCCGGATCAGACTCGTCCTACGAGCAGTACTTC
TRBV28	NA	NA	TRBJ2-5	CASSLRAKETQYF	TGTGCCAGCAGTTTACGGGCCAAAGAGACCCAGTACTTC
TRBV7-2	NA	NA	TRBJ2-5	CASSFYFGSQETQYF	TGTGCCAGCAGCTTCTACTTCGGGTCCCAAGAGACCCAGTACTTC
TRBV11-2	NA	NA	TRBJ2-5	CASSSGETQYF	TGTGCCAGCAGCTCCGGGGAGACCCAGTACTTC
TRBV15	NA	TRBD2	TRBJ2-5	CATSRDWETSGYSSGTQYF	TGTGCCACCAGCAGAGATTGGGAGACTAGCGGGTACTCCTCGGGGACCCAGTACTTC
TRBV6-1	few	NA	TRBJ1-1	CASSEVKESTEAFF	TGTGCCAGCAGTGAAGTGAAGGAGTCCACTGAAGCTTTCTTT
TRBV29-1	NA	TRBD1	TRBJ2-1	CSVFPGTGGDEQFF	TGCAGCGTTTTCCCCGGGACAGGGGGGGATGAGCAGTTCTTC
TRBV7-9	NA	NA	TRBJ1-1	CASGNTGSNTEAFF	TGTGCCAGCGGCAACACGGGGTCGAACACTGAAGCTTTCTTT
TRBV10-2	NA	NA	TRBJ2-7	CASSDHRALEQYF	TGCGCCAGCAGTGACCACAGGGCCCTCGAGCAGTACTTC
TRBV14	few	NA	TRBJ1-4	CASSQDFSGGEKLFF	TGTGCCAGCAGCCAAGATTTCAGCGGTGGGGAAAAACTGTTTTTT
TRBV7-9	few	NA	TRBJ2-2	CASSPIEENTGELFF	TGTGCCAGCAGCCCCATAGAGGAGAACACCGGGGAGCTGTTTTTT
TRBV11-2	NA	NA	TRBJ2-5	CASSPDGGGGETQYF	TGCGCCAGCAGCCCCGACGGTGGGGGCGGAGAGACCCAGTACTTC
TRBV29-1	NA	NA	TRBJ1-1	CSVPTGSGTEAFF	TGCAGCGTGCCCACAGGGTCGGGCACTGAAGCTTTCTTT
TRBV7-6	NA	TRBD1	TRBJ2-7	CASSAGTGGVYEQYF	TGTGCCAGCAGCGCTGGGACAGGGGGCGTCTACGAGCAGTACTTC
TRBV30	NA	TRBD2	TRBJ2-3	CACWTSLPTDTQYF	TGTGCCTGTTGGACTAGCTTACCCACAGATACGCAGTATTTT
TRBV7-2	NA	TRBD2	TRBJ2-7	CASRGGTSGSYEQYF	TGTGCCAGCCGTGGAGGGACTAGCGGATCCTACGAGCAGTACTTC